This T cell receptor beta chain came from a study of blood T cell repertoires in COVID-19. Background on the study: Material from acute and convalescent COVID-19 was sourced from the United States, Italy and Spain.

CDR3 length: 15 amino acids. V gave up 0 bases and J gave up 4 bases, with 12 bases separating them. The germline V gene encodes CDR1 MNHNS and CDR2 SASEGT. TCRdb's table, derived via immunoSEQ multiplex PCR, lists solely in-frame clones and lacks some. The repertoire holds under 150,000 clones, with roughly four fifths as singletons. The sequence derives from a human donor in a cohort sampled during active COVID-19. The chain employs TRBV6-1 and TRBJ1-2, with no clear D. Sequenced sample: peripheral blood. The CDR3 nucleotides are TGTGCCAGCAGTGAAGCGCTGCGTGCCCCCTATGGCTACACCTTC. Its protein product is CASSEALRAPYGYTF.